The rows below give T cell receptor beta chains drawn from one sample of a study of post-analysis software for immune sequencing data. Using its own MiXCR run on the PCR reads, TCRdb lists one record per CDR3 protein. Of around 400,000 distinct CDR3 sequences in the sample, more than 30% were seen once. The sample taken for sequencing was blood. Receptors originate from a girl aged 2 to 10 with multiple sclerosis. Both conserved end residues are part of each CDR3. D genes are given only for firm matches. A clone size is listed for some rows: how often the clone was seen (once, few, many), or a class if it is expanded.

D | J | length | size | V | CDR3 | DNA
NA | TRBJ2-3 | 12 | few | TRBV4-2 | CASSHITDTQYF | TGTGCCAGCAGCCACATCACAGATACGCAGTATTTT
NA | TRBJ1-5 | 16 | few | TRBV20-1 | CSARVFTGDPNQPQHF | TGCAGTGCTAGAGTTTTCACTGGGGATCCCAATCAGCCCCAGCATTTT
NA | TRBJ1-2 | 11 | once | TRBV29-1 | CSVEGAEDYTF | TGCAGCGTTGAGGGGGCAGAGGACTACACCTTC
TRBD2 | TRBJ2-3 | 15 | NA | TRBV4-3 | CASSPRGGTRDTQYF | TGCGCCAGCAGCCCGCGGGGGGGAACGCGAGATACGCAGTATTTT
NA | TRBJ2-5 | 15 | NA | TRBV5-1 | CASSLGSGTQETQYF | TGCGCCAGCAGCTTGGGGTCCGGGACCCAAGAGACCCAGTACTTC
TRBD1 | TRBJ1-1 | 17 | NA | TRBV2 | CVSSAGQRIDLNTEAFF | TGTGTCAGCAGTGCGGGACAGCGGATTGATCTGAACACTGAAGCTTTCTTT
NA | TRBJ2-5 | 13 | NA | TRBV3-1 | CASTDNPGETQYF | TGTGCCAGCACCGACAACCCCGGAGAGACCCAGTACTTC
NA | TRBJ2-1 | 17 | NA | TRBV5-1 | CASSLVPIAVQGDEQFF | TGCGCCAGCAGCTTGGTCCCCATCGCCGTACAGGGAGATGAGCAGTTCTTC
NA | TRBJ2-3 | 13 | few | TRBV29-1 | CSVGRLVTDTQYF | TGCAGCGTTGGAAGACTCGTCACAGATACGCAGTATTTT
TRBD2 | TRBJ2-7 | 14 | NA | TRBV27 | CASSSLAASYEQYF | TGTGCCAGCAGTAGCCTAGCGGCCTCCTACGAGCAGTACTTC
NA | TRBJ2-1 | 16 | NA | TRBV7-3 | CASSLTLKGPYNGQFF | TGTGCCAGCAGCTTAACGTTAAAGGGCCCCTACAATGGGCAGTTCTTC
NA | TRBJ2-5 | 16 | NA | TRBV7-2 | CASSLQGQRTQETQYF | TGTGCCAGCAGCTTACAAGGACAGCGAACCCAAGAGACCCAGTACTTC
NA | TRBJ2-1 | 17 | few | TRBV29-1 | CSVFSGEDSESYNEQFF | TGCAGCGTATTTAGCGGAGAGGACTCCGAATCCTACAATGAGCAGTTCTTC
TRBD2 | TRBJ2-4 | 17 | few | TRBV7-3 | CASSLKVLAGGQNIQYF | TGTGCCAGCAGCTTAAAAGTCCTAGCGGGGGGGCAAAACATTCAGTACTTC
NA | TRBJ1-6 | 15 | once | TRBV20-1 | CSALGQGRGDSPLHF | TGCAGTGCCCTGGGGCAGGGGAGGGGGGATTCACCCCTCCACTTT
NA | TRBJ1-2 | 16 | NA | TRBV2 | CASSEGEGWILNGYTF | TGTGCCAGCAGTGAAGGGGAGGGATGGATCTTGAATGGCTACACCTTC
NA | TRBJ2-3 | 17 | NA | TRBV5-4 | CASSPDGGAFSTDTQYF | TGTGCCAGCAGCCCGGATGGGGGGGCCTTCAGCACAGATACGCAGTATTTT
NA | TRBJ1-1 | 12 | few | TRBV29-1 | CSVGGRITEAFF | TGCAGCGTTGGGGGACGGATCACTGAAGCTTTCTTT
NA | TRBJ2-7 | 16 | NA | TRBV28 | CASSYPSGSFSYEQYF | TGTGCCAGCAGCTATCCCTCGGGCAGCTTCTCCTACGAGCAGTACTTC